This T cell receptor beta chain was captured in a study of shared clonotypes between healthy human individuals. This CDR3 region has 14 residues. The germline V gene has CDR1 SSHAT and CDR2 FNYEAQ (reference sequence). Measured with immunoSEQ multiplex PCR; TCRdb has only the in-frame clones, and not every one. The sample shows over a million clones, about 75% of them seen only once. As for this clone: The germline gene is not matched at one end of the junction; a read error may be the cause.

This clonotype was sampled from a young man in good health. Sequenced: memory CD4+ T cells sorted from blood. The subset is: CD45RA-negative fraction. V gene TRBV7-7 combines with J gene TRBJ2-5; TRBD1 aligns across 7 bases. The CDR3 spells CASSFTGVEETQYF. In nucleotides, the CDR3 is TGTGCTAGCAGCTTCACAGGGGTTGAAGAGACCCAGTACTTC.